This T cell receptor (beta chain) is drawn from a study of Graves' ophthalmopathy and Graves' hyperthyroidism. Germline V gene sequence: CDR1 SGDLS, CDR2 YYNGEE. CDR3 length equals 14 residues. This clonotype has just a few counts. The germline gene is not matched at one end of the junction; a read error may be the cause. Amplified TCR beta CDR3 regions were obtained using RNA transcripts as template. The library came from an HTBI-primed first-round RT-PCR and a second-round multiplex PCR. One entry per CDR3 protein results from TCRdb running MiXCR on the multiplex PCR reads. The sample shows roughly 1.1 million distinct CDR3 sequences, about 38% of them seen only once.

The sequencing input was peripheral blood or thyroid tissue (not recorded which). The V call is TRBV9, the J call TRBJ2-7; D tentatively fits TRBD1 or TRBD2 (5 bases each). This TCR came from an adult man with Graves' hyperthyroidism. CDR3 nucleotide sequence: TGTGCCAGCAGCGCAAGGGACGGATCCTACGGGCAGTACTTC. It specifies CASSARDGSYGQYF. Based on the CDR3 plus reference TRBV9 and TRBJ2-7, the full variable domain is DSGVTQTPKHLITATGQRVTLRCSPRSGDLSVYWYQQSLDQGLQFLIQYYNGEERAKGNILERFSAQQFPDLHSELNLSSLELGDSALYFCASSARDGSYGQYFGPGTRLTVT.